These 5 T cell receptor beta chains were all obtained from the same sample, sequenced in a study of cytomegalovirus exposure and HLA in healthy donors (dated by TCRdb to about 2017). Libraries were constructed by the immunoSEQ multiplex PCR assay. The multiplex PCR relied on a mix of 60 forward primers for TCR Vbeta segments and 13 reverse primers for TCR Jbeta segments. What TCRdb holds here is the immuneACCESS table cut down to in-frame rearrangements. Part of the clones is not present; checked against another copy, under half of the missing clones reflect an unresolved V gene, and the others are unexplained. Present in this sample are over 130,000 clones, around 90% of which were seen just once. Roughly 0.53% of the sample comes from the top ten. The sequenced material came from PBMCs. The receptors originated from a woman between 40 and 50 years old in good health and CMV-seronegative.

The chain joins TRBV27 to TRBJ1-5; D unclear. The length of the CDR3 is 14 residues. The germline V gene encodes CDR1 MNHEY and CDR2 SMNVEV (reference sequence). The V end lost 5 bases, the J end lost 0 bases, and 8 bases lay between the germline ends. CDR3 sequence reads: CASSATYSNQPQHF. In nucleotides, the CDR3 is TGTGCCAGCAGTGCGACATATAGCAATCAGCCCCAGCATTTT.

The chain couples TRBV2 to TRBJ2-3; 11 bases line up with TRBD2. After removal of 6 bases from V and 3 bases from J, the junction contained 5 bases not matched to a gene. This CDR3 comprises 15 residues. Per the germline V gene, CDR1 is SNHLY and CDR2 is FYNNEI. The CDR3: CASRPGLADTDTQYF. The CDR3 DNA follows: TGTGCCAGCAGACCGGGACTAGCGGATACAGATACGCAGTATTTT.

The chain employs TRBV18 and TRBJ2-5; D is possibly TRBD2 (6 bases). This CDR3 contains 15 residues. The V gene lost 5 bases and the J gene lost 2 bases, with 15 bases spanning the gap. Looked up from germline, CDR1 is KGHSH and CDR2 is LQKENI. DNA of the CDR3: TGTGCCAGCTCAGATGGGTCCGCGGGGCAAGAGACCCAGTACTTC. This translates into CASSDGSAGQETQYF.

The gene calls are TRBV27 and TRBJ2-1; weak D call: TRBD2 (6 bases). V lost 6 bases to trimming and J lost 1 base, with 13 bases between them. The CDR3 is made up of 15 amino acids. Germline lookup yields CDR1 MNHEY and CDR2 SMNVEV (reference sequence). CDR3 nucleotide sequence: TGTGCCAGCAGGCGCGGGACGGTGTCCTACAATGAGCAGTTCTTC. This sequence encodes CASRRGTVSYNEQFF.

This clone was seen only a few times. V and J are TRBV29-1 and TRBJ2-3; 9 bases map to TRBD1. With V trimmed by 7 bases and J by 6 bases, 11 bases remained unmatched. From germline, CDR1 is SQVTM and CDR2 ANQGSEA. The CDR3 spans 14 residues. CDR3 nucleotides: TGCAGCGACACAACAGGGGGCGTTTCGGATACGCAGTATTTT. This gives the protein CSDTTGGVSDTQYF.